This T cell receptor (beta chain) was found in a study of shared clonotypes between healthy human individuals. Looked up from germline, CDR1 is MNHEY and CDR2 is SVGAGI. The CDR3 has 14 amino acids. V lost 0 bases and J lost 5, with 9 bases in between. The table came from immunoSEQ multiplex PCR; TCRdb's copy has only in-frame clones and leaves some out. Among fewer than 1.4 million clones, about 84% were seen once, and the ten largest hold roughly 0.65%. The sample taken for sequencing was memory CD4+ T cells from PBMCs. Regarding subset: CD45RA-negative fraction. This sequence joins TRBV6-5 and TRBJ2-3; D possibly corresponds to TRBD2 (6 bases). The sequence came from a man aged 18 to 30 in good health. Some clones in this sample may be carry-over from other donors' samples. CDR3 bases: TGTGCCAGCAGTTACTCGTCAGCGGGAGATACGCAGTATTTT. Amino acids: CASSYSSAGDTQYF.